This is a list of T cell receptor beta chains from one sample in a study of control samples from healthy donors and cancer patients. Sequencing was performed with immunoSEQ multiplex PCR; in TCRdb, only in-frame clones are kept and a portion is missing. Here the sample spans approximately 83,000 clones, over 90% being singletons. Input material: blood. The receptor source for this set is a woman under 40 in good health. Both conserved end residues are part of each CDR3. The D gene is left open where the match is weak. Clone size is shown for a subset of rows, as once, few, many or a class of expanded clone.

abundance	d_gene	v_gene	j_gene	CDR3aa	CDR3nt
-	TRBD1	TRBV5-4	TRBJ1-1	CASSLFQGAATEAFF	TGTGCCAGCAGCTTGTTCCAGGGGGCCGCCACTGAAGCTTTCTTT
once	TRBD2	TRBV13	TRBJ2-3	CASSLALAGGADTQYF	TGTGCCAGCAGCTTAGCCCTAGCGGGAGGGGCAGATACGCAGTATTTT
few	-	TRBV5-5	TRBJ1-2	CASSLRVHDNYGYTF	TGTGCCAGCAGCTTGAGGGTACACGACAACTATGGCTACACCTTC
-	-	TRBV12-5	TRBJ2-7	CASGASPTGSVGGYEQYF	TGTGCTAGTGGCGCCTCCCCAACAGGGTCGGTTGGGGGTTACGAGCAGTACTTC
-	-	TRBV3-1/TRBV3-2	TRBJ1-5	CASSQYSPAGDQPQHF	TGTGCCAGCAGCCAATATTCCCCGGCAGGGGACCAGCCCCAGCATTTT
-	TRBD2	TRBV28	TRBJ2-1	CASRHRFRASGLREQFF	TGTGCCAGCAGACATCGGTTCAGGGCTAGCGGCTTGAGGGAGCAGTTCTTC
-	TRBD1	TRBV28	TRBJ1-4	CASSSQTGGNEKLFF	TGTGCCAGCAGTTCTCAGACAGGGGGAAATGAAAAACTGTTTTTT
-	TRBD1	TRBV5-4	TRBJ1-6	CASSHRTGVNNSPLHF	TGTGCCAGCAGCCATAGGACAGGGGTTAATAATTCACCCCTCCACTTT
-	-	TRBV18	TRBJ2-5	CASSQSEGETQYF	TGTGCCAGCTCACAATCAGAGGGGGAGACCCAGTACTTC
few	TRBD2	TRBV4-2	TRBJ2-7	CASSQGTGTSGGAVQYF	TGTGCCAGCAGCCAAGGAACCGGGACTAGCGGGGGGGCTGTGCAGTACTTC
-	TRBD2	TRBV5-4	TRBJ2-7	CASSLNLGGLSSYEQYF	TGTGCCAGCAGCTTGAATTTGGGAGGGCTGAGCTCCTACGAGCAGTACTTC
-	-	TRBV28	TRBJ2-7	CASSFKGRGSYEQYF	TGTGCCAGCAGTTTTAAGGGCCGAGGGAGCTACGAGCAGTACTTC
-	-	TRBV7-8	TRBJ2-5	CASSQGGGTEQETQYF	TGTGCCAGCAGCCAGGGGGGTGGGACAGAGCAAGAGACCCAGTACTTC
-	-	TRBV11-3	TRBJ2-1	CASSPRLETGNEQFF	TGTGCCAGCAGCCCCCGACTAGAAACCGGCAATGAGCAGTTCTTC
-	-	TRBV9	TRBJ2-7	CASSPDIGPSYEQYF	TGTGCCAGCAGCCCAGACATCGGGCCCTCCTACGAGCAGTACTTC
-	-	TRBV4-1	TRBJ1-6	CASSQSLMGNSPLHF	TGCGCCAGCAGCCAATCCCTGATGGGGAATTCACCCCTCCACTTT
-	-	TRBV7-8	TRBJ2-1	CASSLSTEQFF	TGTGCCAGCAGCCTAAGCACTGAGCAGTTCTTC